The clone carrying this T cell receptor (beta chain) came up a few times. Its target is not known. This sample was included in a study of CD8 T cells in ankylosing spondylitis. Study-wide findings and caveats: For ankylosing spondylitis blood, a TCR beta motif of 8 or 9 highly homologous variants appeared characteristic.

The V and J ends lost 6 bases and 4 bases, in that order; junction bases with no gene match: 8. This CDR3 has 15 residues. The germline CDR1 and CDR2 sequences are MDHEN and SYDVKM. TCRdb reanalysed the 5' RACE reads using MiXCR and keeps one entry per CDR3 protein. The table shows about 440,000 distinct CDR3 sequences, with 15% to 20% occurring only once. This TCR came from a male donor with ankylosing spondylitis. The sample consisted of blood, either unsorted or a sorted T cell fraction (not recorded which). V is TRBV28 and J is TRBJ2-1, with TRBD2 identical over 8 bases. This CDR3 is CASSAPRGGYNEQFF. DNA for the CDR3: TGTGCCAGCAGCGCCCCCCGGGGGGGGTACAATGAGCAGTTCTTC.